This T cell receptor beta chain was recorded in a study of T cells expressing NK-cell markers. As for the study in general: Sequencing covered eight donors, seven HCMV-seropositive and one seronegative.

Study findings and constraints: HCMV specificity of the expanded NKG2C+ T cell clones was not established.

Note on this clonotype: Its target is not known.

Reprocessing the 5' RACE reads, TCRdb reports a single entry for every CDR3 protein and omits DNA. The table lists about 400,000 distinct CDR3 sequences. Sequenced: blood T cells: a sorted CD56 or NKG2C T cell subset, CD4+ or CD8+ T cells, or bulk PBMC T cells (not recorded which). The TCR was taken from a woman between 45 and 65 years old in good health.

The CDR3 sequence: CSVPGLGTDTQYF. V gene TRBV20-1 combines with J gene TRBJ2-3; the D call from TCRdb, TRBD2, cannot be confirmed without DNA. The CDR3 covers 13 residues. The V gene's germline CDR1 is DFQATT and CDR2 SNEGSKA (reference sequence).